The clone carrying this TCR beta chain was recorded a few times. These data belong to a study of regulatory T cells in long-lasting Graves disease. V was shortened by 2 bases and J by 6 bases, with 11 bases between the two germline ends. The CDR3 has 14 residues. Germline lookup yields CDR1 SEHNR and CDR2 FQNEAQ (reference sequence). HTBI primers from iRepertoire and Arm-PCR of CDR3 regions yielded the TCR beta libraries. Authors' processing steps: Spanning all samples, the identified segments comprised around 64 TRBV and about 15 TRBJ. Using its own MiXCR run on the multiplex PCR reads, TCRdb lists one record per CDR3 protein. The V and J calls and clone size are TCRdb's, not the authors'. The repertoire holds 700,000 or so distinct CDR3 sequences, with 30% as singletons. Noted time point: persistent/refractory GD, antithyroid drugs over 5 years with positive TRAb. With RNA extracted from PBMCs as input, the TCR library was made.

The rearrangement uses TRBV7-9 and TRBJ1-5; D unclear. Specimen: peripheral blood mononuclear cells (PBMCs), collected when the disease was refractory, from a patient treated with antithyroid drugs. The TCR comes from a female donor with Graves disease. Here the CDR3 reads CASSLNGVSQPQHF. Here the CDR3 DNA reads TGTGCCAGCAGCTTAAACGGGGTTAGTCAGCCCCAGCATTTT.